Listed below are T cell receptor beta chains from one sample, sequenced in a study of cytomegalovirus exposure and HLA in healthy donors. Using immunoSEQ multiplex PCR, the repertoire was profiled, and TCRdb retains in-frame clones only, with some absent. Found here are some 98,000 clones, approximately 78% of them singletons; the top ten hold 1.4% to 1.5%. What was sequenced was PBMCs. The receptors here all came from a man aged 35 to 55 in good health and CMV-seronegative. Both conserved end residues are part of each CDR3. Each record gives: J gene, V gene, D gene, CDR3 protein. The D gene is left open where the match is weak.

>TRBJ2-5|TRBV29-1|TRBD1
CRKQGKETQYF
>TRBJ1-1|TRBV11-2|NA
CASSLDGSGETEAFF
>TRBJ2-3|TRBV4-1|TRBD1
CASSQVIRDSYTDTQYF
>TRBJ1-5|TRBV10-1|TRBD1
CASAYRQGRGQPQHF
>TRBJ1-1|TRBV30|TRBD1
CAWRTGQELYTEAFF
>TRBJ1-2|TRBV29-1|TRBD1
CSVVRTGVFDGYTF
>TRBJ1-1|TRBV7-9|NA
CASSFEGVITEAFF
>TRBJ2-1|TRBV7-9|NA
CASSLLSSERLHEQFF
>TRBJ2-7|TRBV10-3|NA
CAISDAGVPYEQYF
>TRBJ2-4|TRBV7-2|NA
CASSLAGPIKNIQYF
>TRBJ1-4|TRBV6-6|TRBD1
CASSYRQGAAEKLFF
>TRBJ2-2|TRBV7-8|NA
CASSLRGGLMGGELFF
>NA|TRBV4-1|TRBD1
CASSQDWAGGAYEQYF
>TRBJ1-1|TRBV4-1|NA
CASSQDRSEWSGRTEAFF
>TRBJ2-1|TRBV7-8|NA
CASSLASYNEQFF
>TRBJ2-2|TRBV5-1|NA
CASSLIGAGELFF
>TRBJ2-5|TRBV19|NA
CASSTRTAQETQYF
>TRBJ1-2|TRBV5-8|NA
CASADGVRSFYGYTF
>TRBJ2-3|TRBV29-1|NA
CSVVHGGGTDTQYF
>TRBJ2-3|TRBV5-1|TRBD1
CASSLQAGGRDTQYF
>TRBJ2-1|TRBV5-4|TRBD1
CASEGQGRNEQFF
>TRBJ2-7|TRBV7-9|TRBD1
CSSSLRPDRGYEQYF
>TRBJ2-3|TRBV15|NA
CATSLRGGDTQYF
>TRBJ2-7|TRBV5-1|TRBD1
CASSLESRGLNEQYF
>TRBJ2-3|TRBV19|TRBD1
CASRDPGTGGMYTQYF
>TRBJ2-5|TRBV19|TRBD1
CASSMPRGLSETQYF
>TRBJ2-5|TRBV5-1|TRBD2
CASSPGTREETQYF
>TRBJ2-2|TRBV5-1|NA
CASSPRTSNTGELFF
>TRBJ1-1|TRBV6-5|NA
CASSRGSSEAFF
>TRBJ2-5|TRBV7-9|TRBD1
CASSNIGDRYSKGTQYF
>TRBJ2-1|TRBV11-3|NA
CASSLTTGSHEQFF
>TRBJ2-7|TRBV5-4|NA
CASSATSPPYEQYF